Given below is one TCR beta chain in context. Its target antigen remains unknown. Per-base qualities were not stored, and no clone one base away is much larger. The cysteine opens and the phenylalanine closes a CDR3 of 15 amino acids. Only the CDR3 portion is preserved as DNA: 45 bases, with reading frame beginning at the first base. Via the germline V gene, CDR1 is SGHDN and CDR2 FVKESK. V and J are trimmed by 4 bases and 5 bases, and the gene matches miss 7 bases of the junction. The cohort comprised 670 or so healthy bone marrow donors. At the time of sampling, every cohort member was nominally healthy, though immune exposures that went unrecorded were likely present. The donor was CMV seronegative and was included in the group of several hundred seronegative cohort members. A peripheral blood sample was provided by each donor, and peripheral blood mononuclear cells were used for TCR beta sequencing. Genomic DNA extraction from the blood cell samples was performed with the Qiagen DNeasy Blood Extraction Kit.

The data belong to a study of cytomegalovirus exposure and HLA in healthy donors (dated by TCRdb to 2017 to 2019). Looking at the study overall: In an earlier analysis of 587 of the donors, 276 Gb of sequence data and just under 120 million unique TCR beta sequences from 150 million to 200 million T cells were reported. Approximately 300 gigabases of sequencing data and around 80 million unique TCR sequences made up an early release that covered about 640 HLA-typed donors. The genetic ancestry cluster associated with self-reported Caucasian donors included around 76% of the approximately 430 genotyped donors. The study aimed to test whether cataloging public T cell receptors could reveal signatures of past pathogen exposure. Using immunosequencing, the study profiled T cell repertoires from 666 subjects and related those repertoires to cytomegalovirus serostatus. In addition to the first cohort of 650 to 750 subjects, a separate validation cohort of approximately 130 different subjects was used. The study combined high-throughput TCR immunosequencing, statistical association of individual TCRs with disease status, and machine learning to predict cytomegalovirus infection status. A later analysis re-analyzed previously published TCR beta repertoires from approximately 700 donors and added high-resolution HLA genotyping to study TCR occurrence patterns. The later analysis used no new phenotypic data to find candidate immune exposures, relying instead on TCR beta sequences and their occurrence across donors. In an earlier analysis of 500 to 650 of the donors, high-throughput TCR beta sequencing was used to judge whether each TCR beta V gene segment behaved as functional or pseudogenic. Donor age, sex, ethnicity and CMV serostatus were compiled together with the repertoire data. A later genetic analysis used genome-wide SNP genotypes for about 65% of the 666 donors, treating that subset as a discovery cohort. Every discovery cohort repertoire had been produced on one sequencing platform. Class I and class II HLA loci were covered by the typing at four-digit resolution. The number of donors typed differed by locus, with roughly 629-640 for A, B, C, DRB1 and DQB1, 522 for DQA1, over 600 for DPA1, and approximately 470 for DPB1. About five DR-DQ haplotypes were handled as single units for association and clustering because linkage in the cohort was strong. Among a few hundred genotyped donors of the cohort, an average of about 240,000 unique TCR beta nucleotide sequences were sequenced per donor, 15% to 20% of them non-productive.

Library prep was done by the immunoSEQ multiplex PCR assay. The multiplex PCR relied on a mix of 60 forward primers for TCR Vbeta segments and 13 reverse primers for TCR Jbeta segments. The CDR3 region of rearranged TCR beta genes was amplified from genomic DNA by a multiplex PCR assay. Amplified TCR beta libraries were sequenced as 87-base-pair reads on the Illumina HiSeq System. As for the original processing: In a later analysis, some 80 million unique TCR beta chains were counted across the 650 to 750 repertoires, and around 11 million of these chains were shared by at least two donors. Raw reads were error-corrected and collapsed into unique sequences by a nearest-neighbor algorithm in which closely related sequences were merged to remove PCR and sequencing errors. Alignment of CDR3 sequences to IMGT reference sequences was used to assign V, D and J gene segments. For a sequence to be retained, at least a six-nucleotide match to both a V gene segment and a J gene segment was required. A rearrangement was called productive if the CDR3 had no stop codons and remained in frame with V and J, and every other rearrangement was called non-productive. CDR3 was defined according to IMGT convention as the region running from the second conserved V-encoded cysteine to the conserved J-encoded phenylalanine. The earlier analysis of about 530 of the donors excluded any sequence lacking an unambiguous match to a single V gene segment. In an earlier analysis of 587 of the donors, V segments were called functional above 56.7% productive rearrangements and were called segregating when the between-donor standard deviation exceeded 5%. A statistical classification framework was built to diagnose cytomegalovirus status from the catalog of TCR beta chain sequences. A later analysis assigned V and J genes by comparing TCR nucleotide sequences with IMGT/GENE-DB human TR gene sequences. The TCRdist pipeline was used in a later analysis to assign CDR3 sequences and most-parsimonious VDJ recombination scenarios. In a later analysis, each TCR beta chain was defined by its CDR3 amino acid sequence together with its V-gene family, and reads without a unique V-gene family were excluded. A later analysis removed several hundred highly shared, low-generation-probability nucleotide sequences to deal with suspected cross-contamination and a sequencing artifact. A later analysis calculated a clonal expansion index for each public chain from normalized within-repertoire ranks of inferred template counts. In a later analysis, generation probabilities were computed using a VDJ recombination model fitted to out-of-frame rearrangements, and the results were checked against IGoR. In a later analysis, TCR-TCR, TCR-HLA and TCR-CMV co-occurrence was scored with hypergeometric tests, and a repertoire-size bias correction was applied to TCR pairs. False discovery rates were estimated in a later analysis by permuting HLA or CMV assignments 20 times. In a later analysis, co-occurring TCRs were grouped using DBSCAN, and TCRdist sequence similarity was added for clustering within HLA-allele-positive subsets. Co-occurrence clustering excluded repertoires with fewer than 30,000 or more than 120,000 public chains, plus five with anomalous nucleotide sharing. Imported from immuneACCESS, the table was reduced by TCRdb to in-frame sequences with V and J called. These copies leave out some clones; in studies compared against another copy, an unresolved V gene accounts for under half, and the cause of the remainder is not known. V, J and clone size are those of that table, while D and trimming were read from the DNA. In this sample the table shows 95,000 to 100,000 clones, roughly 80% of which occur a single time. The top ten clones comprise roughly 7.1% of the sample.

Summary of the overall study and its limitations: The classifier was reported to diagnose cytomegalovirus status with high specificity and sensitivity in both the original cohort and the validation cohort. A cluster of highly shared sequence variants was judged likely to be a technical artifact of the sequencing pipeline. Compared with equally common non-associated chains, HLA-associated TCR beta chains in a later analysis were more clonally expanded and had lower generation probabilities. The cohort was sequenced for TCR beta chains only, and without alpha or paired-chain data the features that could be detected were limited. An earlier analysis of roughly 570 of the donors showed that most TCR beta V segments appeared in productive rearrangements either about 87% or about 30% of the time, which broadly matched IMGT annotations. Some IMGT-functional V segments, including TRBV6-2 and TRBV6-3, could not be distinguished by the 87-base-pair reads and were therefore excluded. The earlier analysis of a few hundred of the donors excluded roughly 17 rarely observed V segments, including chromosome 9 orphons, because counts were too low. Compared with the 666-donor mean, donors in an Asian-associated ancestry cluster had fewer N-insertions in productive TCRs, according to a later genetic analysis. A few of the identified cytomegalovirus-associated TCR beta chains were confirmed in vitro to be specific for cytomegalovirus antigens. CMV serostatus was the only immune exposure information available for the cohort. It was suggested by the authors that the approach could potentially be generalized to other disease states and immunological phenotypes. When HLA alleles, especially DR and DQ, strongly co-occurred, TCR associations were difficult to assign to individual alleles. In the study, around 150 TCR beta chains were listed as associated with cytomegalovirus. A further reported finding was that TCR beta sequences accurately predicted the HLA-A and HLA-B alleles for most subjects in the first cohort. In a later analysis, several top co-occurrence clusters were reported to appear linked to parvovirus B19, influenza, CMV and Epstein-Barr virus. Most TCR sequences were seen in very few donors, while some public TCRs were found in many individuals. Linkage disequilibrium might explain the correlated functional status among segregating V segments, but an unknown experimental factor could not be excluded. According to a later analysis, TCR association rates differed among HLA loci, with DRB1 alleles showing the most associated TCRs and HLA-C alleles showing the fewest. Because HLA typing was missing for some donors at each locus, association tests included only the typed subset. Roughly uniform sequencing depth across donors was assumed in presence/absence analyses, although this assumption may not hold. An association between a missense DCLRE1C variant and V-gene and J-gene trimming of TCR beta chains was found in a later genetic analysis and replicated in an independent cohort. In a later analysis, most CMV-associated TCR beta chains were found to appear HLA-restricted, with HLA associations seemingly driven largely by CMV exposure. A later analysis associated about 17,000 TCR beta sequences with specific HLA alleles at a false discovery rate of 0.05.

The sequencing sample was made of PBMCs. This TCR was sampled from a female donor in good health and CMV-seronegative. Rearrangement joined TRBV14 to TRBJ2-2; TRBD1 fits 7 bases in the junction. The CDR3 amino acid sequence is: CASSPQTGPTGELFF. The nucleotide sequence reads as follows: TGTGCCAGCAGCCCCCAGACAGGGCCTACCGGGGAGCTGTTTTTT.